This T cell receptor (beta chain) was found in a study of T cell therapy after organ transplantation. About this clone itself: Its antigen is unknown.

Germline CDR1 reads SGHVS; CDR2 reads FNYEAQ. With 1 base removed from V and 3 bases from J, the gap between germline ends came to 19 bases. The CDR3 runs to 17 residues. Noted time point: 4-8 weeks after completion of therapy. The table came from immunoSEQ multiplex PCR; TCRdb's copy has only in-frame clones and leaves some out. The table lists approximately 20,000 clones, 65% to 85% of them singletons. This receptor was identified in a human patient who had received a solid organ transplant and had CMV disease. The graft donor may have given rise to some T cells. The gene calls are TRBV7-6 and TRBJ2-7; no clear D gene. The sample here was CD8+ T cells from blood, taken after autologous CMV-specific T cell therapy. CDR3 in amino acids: CASSLEIDSNPSYEQYF. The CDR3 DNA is TGTGCCAGCAGCTTAGAGATAGACTCGAACCCAAGCTACGAGCAGTACTTC. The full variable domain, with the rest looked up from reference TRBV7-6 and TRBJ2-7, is GAGVSQSPRYKVTKRGQDVALRCDPISGHVSLYWYRQALGQGPEFLTYFNYEAQQDKSGLPNDRFSAERPEGSISTLTIQRTEQRDSAMYRCASSLEIDSNPSYEQYFGPGTRLTVT.